Shown below are 30 T cell receptor beta chains from a single sample sequenced in a study of OX40 agonist ivuxolimab in advanced cancers. Here immunoSEQ multiplex PCR was the method, and the copy in TCRdb shows in-frame clones only, minus some. The repertoire has some 41,000 clones, around 83% of them found once; the top ten carry about a sixth. The specimen comprised CD4+ or CD8+ T cells sorted from blood, sampled in a trial of the OX40 agonist ivuxolimab. Receptors were obtained from an adult with an advanced solid tumor such as melanoma, head and neck, liver or kidney cancer.

The chain uses TRBV5-4 and TRBJ2-3, with 11 bases that match TRBD2. CDR1 and CDR2 from the germline V gene are SGHNT and YYREEE (reference sequence). The CDR3 extends over 17 amino acids. With V trimmed by 4 bases and J by 0 bases, 7 bases remained unmatched. CDR3 in amino acids: CASSPLGLAESTDTQYF. CDR3 bases: TGTGCCAGCAGCCCACTGGGACTAGCGGAAAGCACAGATACGCAGTATTTT.

This clone was observed a handful of times. The chain joins TRBV27 to TRBJ1-1; D not resolved. V lost 4 bases and J lost 2, with 5 bases in between. The CDR3 runs to 12 residues. Germline lookup yields CDR1 MNHEY and CDR2 SMNVEV (reference sequence). The chain's CDR3 is CASSSYNTEAFF. Written as DNA, the CDR3 is TGTGCCAGCAGTTCCTATAACACTGAAGCTTTCTTT.

The chain joins TRBV12-5 to TRBJ2-1; tentative D call: TRBD2 (6 bases). Germline V lookup: CDR1 LGHNT, CDR2 FRNRAP. The ends were cut back, 4 bases at V and 5 bases at J, with 9 bases in the middle. The CDR3 is 13 residues long. The CDR3 is CASGWGVHNEQFF. CDR3 nucleotides: TGTGCTAGTGGTTGGGGGGTACACAATGAGCAGTTCTTC.

The chain's CDR3 is CASSLGLAGGPPDTQYF. As DNA, the CDR3 is TGTGCCAGCAGCTTGGGGCTAGCGGGGGGGCCCCCAGATACGCAGTATTTT. This sequence joins TRBV5-4 and TRBJ2-3; 12 nucleotides line up with TRBD2. CDR1 is SGHNT and CDR2 is YYREEE in the germline V gene (reference sequence). The CDR3 is 17 amino acids. The J segment lost 4 bases and the V segment lost 0 bases, leaving 6 bases of the junction unmatched.

The J gene is TRBJ2-4, the V gene TRBV5-4; perhaps D is TRBD1 or TRBD2 (5 bases each). V was cut by 0 bases and J by 8 bases, with 18 bases left in between. Germline V CDR1 and CDR2: SGHNT, YYREEE (reference sequence). The length of the CDR3 is 16 residues. The CDR3 bases are TGTGCCAGCAGCTTGGATCGGGACCCTATCGGTGACATTCAGTACTTC. Amino acid sequence: CASSLDRDPIGDIQYF.

This rearrangement joins TRBV29-1 to TRBJ1-1, with unresolved D. CDR3 length equals 13 residues. Germline V gene data show CDR1 as SQVTM and CDR2 as ANQGSEA. Trimming left V 6 bases short and J 1 base short, with 12 bases between. DNA of the CDR3: TGCAGCGTGGTGACTTTGGGGAACACTGAAGCTTTCTTT. Translating it yields CSVVTLGNTEAFF.

The J gene is TRBJ1-5, the V gene TRBV27; D is ambiguous. V was clipped by 3 bases and J by 6 bases, with 12 bases between them. Germline CDR1 is MNHEY and CDR2 is SMNVEV (reference sequence). The CDR3 runs 14 residues. The CDR3 spells CASSFGTGAQPQHF. CDR3 DNA sequence: TGTGCCAGCAGTTTCGGAACCGGAGCTCAGCCCCAGCATTTT.

This chain joins TRBV7-9 and TRBJ2-7, with a possible D match to TRBD2 (5 bases). CDR3 length: 13 amino acids. Per the germline V gene, CDR1 is SEHNR and CDR2 is FQNEAQ (reference sequence). V lost 5 bases to trimming and J lost 4 bases, with 12 bases between them. CDR3 sequence reads: CASSPGVGYEQYF. The CDR3 DNA sequence: TGTGCCAGCAGCCCCGGGGTAGGGTACGAGCAGTACTTC.

The chain has TRBV7-3 and TRBJ2-3; 7 nucleotides align to TRBD1. The germline gives CDR1 SGHTA, CDR2 FQGTGA. The CDR3 covers 16 residues. V was pared by 6 bases and J by 2 bases, with 11 bases of the junction left unmatched. CDR3: CASSRPGQKSTDTQYF. The CDR3 DNA sequence: TGTGCCAGCAGTCGACCGGGACAGAAGTCCACAGATACGCAGTATTTT.

The chain couples TRBV4-1 to TRBJ1-5; D is uncertain. The CDR3 is 15 residues long. Trimming removed 1 base from V and 5 bases from J, with 12 bases in between. Germline V gene sequence: CDR1 MGHRA, CDR2 YSYEKL. CDR3 sequence (DNA): TGCGCCAGCAGCCAAGTTCCTTCTTCGGATCAGCCCCAGCATTTT. The encoded protein is CASSQVPSSDQPQHF.

This clone was observed a handful of times. The rearrangement uses TRBV7-6 and TRBJ2-3, with D possibly TRBD1 on 6 matching bases. Germline values: CDR1 SGHVS, CDR2 FNYEAQ. The CDR3 length is 17 residues. Trimming stripped 1 base from V and 7 bases from J, with 21 bases between. CDR3 loop: CASSLEGTGSGLHTQYF. In DNA, the CDR3 is TGTGCCAGCAGCTTAGAGGGTACAGGGTCGGGGCTTCATACGCAGTATTTT.

Only a few counts were recorded for this clone. The chain is built from TRBV11-2 and TRBJ1-5; a weak D match, TRBD1 (5 bases). This CDR3 is built from 13 residues. Trimming pared 2 bases from V and 4 bases from J, leaving 6 bases between. Germline V gene data show CDR1 as SGHAT and CDR2 as FQNNGV. DNA of the CDR3: TGTGCCAGCAGCTTAAGGGGTAATCAGCCCCAGCATTTT. Protein: CASSLRGNQPQHF.

The rearrangement links TRBV6-4 to TRBJ2-2; 15 bases map to TRBD2. With V trimmed by 2 bases and J by 6 bases, 1 base remained unmatched. The CDR3 runs 16 residues. Germline lookup yields CDR1 MRHNA and CDR2 SNTAGT. CDR3 bases: TGTGCCAGCAGTGACCGGACTAGCGGGAGGGCCGGGGAGCTGTTTTTT. Translating gives CASSDRTSGRAGELFF.

The chain combines TRBV7-3 with TRBJ2-2; D unclear. This CDR3 spans 12 amino acids. Deletions cut 3 bases from V and 5 bases from J, with 4 bases between. CDR1 and CDR2 (germline): SGHTA, FQGTGA. The chain's CDR3 is CASSFGTGELFF. For the CDR3, the DNA is TGTGCCAGCAGCTTTGGGACCGGGGAGCTGTTTTTT. Full variable domain (remainder filled in from reference TRBV7-3 and TRBJ2-2): GAGVSQTPSNKVTEKGKYVELRCDPISGHTALYWYRQSLGQGPEFLIYFQGTGAADDSGLPNDRFFAVRPEGSVSTLKIQRTERGDSAVYLCASSFGTGELFFGEGSRLTVL.

The chain combines TRBV4-3 with TRBJ1-2; D gene unclear. This CDR3 is 13 amino acids long. The V end was cut by 0 bases, the J end by 8 bases, with 10 bases between. Germline CDR1 reads LGHNA; CDR2 reads YSLEER. The CDR3 is CASSQDYRQGYTF. Written as DNA, the CDR3 is TGCGCCAGCAGCCAAGATTATCGGCAAGGCTACACCTTC.

The chain uses TRBV29-1 and TRBJ1-2, with 9 bases aligning to TRBD1. This CDR3 is 13 amino acids long. Trimming took 6 bases from V and 2 from J; bases not matched to a gene: 4. Per germline, CDR1 SQVTM and CDR2 ANQGSEA. The CDR3 bases are TGCAGCGTCCCGGGACAGGGAAACTATGGCTACACCTTC. This encodes CSVPGQGNYGYTF.

The CDR3 sequence is CASNPLGSYEQYF. The DNA of the CDR3 is TGTGCCAGCAATCCCCTTGGGTCCTACGAGCAGTACTTC. V is TRBV11-2 and J is TRBJ2-7; D gene unclear. Germline V lookup: CDR1 SGHAT, CDR2 FQNNGV. Trimming took 7 bases from V and 1 from J, leaving 11 bases between them. This CDR3 is 13 amino acids long.

The chain carries TRBV9 and TRBJ2-5, with D tentatively TRBD1 (6 bases). The ends were cut back, 2 bases at V and 5 bases at J, with 10 bases in the middle. Germline V gives CDR1 SGDLS, CDR2 YYNGEE. CDR3 length: 13 amino acids. The CDR3 loop is CASSVGGQETQYF. The CDR3 region has the DNA TGTGCCAGCAGCGTTGGGGGCCAGGAGACCCAGTACTTC. The full variable domain, with the rest looked up from reference TRBV9 and TRBJ2-5, is DSGVTQTPKHLITATGQRVTLRCSPRSGDLSVYWYQQSLDQGLQFLIQYYNGEERAKGNILERFSAQQFPDLHSELNLSSLELGDSALYFCASSVGGQETQYFGPGTRLLVL.

The J gene is TRBJ2-7, the V gene TRBV4-3, with unresolved D. Germline CDR1 reads LGHNA; CDR2 reads YSLEER. The CDR3 spans 13 residues. Deletions cut 1 base from V and 0 bases from J, with 4 bases between. The DNA for the CDR3 is TGCGCCAGCAGCCAAGTTCCCTCCTACGAGCAGTACTTC. It codes for CASSQVPSYEQYF.

The chain uses TRBV27 and TRBJ1-1; no definite D call. V shed 2 bases and J shed 4 bases, with 8 bases lying between them. The CDR3 has 13 amino acids. CDR1 and CDR2 from the germline V gene are MNHEY and SMNVEV (reference sequence). CDR3 sequence (DNA): TGTGCCAGCAGTTTAGGCCCCTTCACTGAAGCTTTCTTT. Protein product: CASSLGPFTEAFF.

The gene calls are TRBV5-5 and TRBJ2-7; weak D call: TRBD2 (6 bases). V lost 4 bases and J lost 1, with 12 bases in between. The germline gives CDR1 SGHKS, CDR2 YYEKEE (reference sequence). There are 14 residues in the CDR3. The CDR3 DNA is TGTGCCAGCAGCGCGGGGAGTGGGTCCTACGAGCAGTACTTC. This translates into CASSAGSGSYEQYF. Combining the CDR3 with reference TRBV5-5 and TRBJ2-7 gives the whole variable domain DAGVTQSPTHLIKTRGQQVTLRCSPISGHKSVSWYQQVLGQGPQFIFQYYEKEERGRGNFPDRFSARQFPNYSSELNVNALLLGDSALYLCASSAGSGSYEQYFGPGTRLTVT.

The rearrangement links TRBV4-1 to TRBJ1-3; D is unclear. The CDR3 runs to 19 residues. CDR1 and CDR2 from the germline V gene are MGHRA and YSYEKL. V was pared by 2 bases and J by 3 bases, with 23 bases between. DNA for the CDR3: TGCGCCAGCAGCCAACAAATTCTGCCCGGGGAAACCCTTGGAAACACCATATATTTT. Translation: CASSQQILPGETLGNTIYF.

The V and J genes are TRBV5-5 and TRBJ2-7; TRBD2 matches at 8 bases. Trimming at V came to 1 base and at J to 4 bases, leaving 7 bases not matched to a gene. CDR1 and CDR2 (germline): SGHKS, YYEKEE (reference sequence). The CDR3 length is 15 residues. The CDR3 is CASSLWAGGTYEQYF. The DNA for the CDR3 is TGTGCCAGCAGCTTGTGGGCGGGAGGAACGTACGAGCAGTACTTC.

The chain couples TRBV9 to TRBJ1-1; D is uncertain. The V gene's germline CDR1 is SGDLS and CDR2 YYNGEE. The CDR3 length is 13 residues. The V end lost 2 bases, the J end lost 0 bases, and 5 bases lay between the germline ends. The CDR3 DNA follows: TGTGCCAGCAGCGTTGAGGTGAACACTGAAGCTTTCTTT. This translates into CASSVEVNTEAFF.

The CDR3 spells CASSVGKGTYEQYF. Here the CDR3 DNA reads TGTGCCAGCAGCGTGGGAAAGGGAACCTACGAGCAGTACTTC. The chain combines TRBV9 with TRBJ2-7; D not certain. The germline V and J ends were trimmed by 2 bases and 2 bases, with 11 bases remaining between them. The CDR3 contains 14 residues. In germline, CDR1 is SGDLS, CDR2 YYNGEE.

The chain joins TRBV4-2 to TRBJ1-1; D is unresolved. Trimming stripped 6 bases from V and 1 base from J, with 9 bases between. There are 13 residues in the CDR3. Per the germline V gene, CDR1 is LGHNA and CDR2 is YNFKEQ. CDR3 region: CASRPGRNTEAFF. CDR3 bases: TGTGCCAGCAGACCCGGAAGGAACACTGAAGCTTTCTTT.

The V gene is TRBV4-2, the J gene TRBJ2-1; 8 nucleotides line up with TRBD2. V dropped 8 bases and J dropped 1; count of bases not matched to a gene: 13. Germline CDR1 LGHNA, CDR2 YNFKEQ. The CDR3 runs to 17 residues. Here the CDR3 DNA reads TGTGCCAGCCGACTCGGGCCGGGAGGGCCTTCCTACAATGAGCAGTTCTTC. It yields the protein CASRLGPGGPSYNEQFF.

The rearrangement uses TRBV9 and TRBJ2-2; D perhaps matches TRBD1 (5 bases). V lost 0 bases and J lost 2, with 14 bases in between. CDR1 and CDR2 (germline): SGDLS, YYNGEE. The length of the CDR3 is 17 residues. CDR3 residues: CASSVVRDRANTGELFF. CDR3 bases: TGTGCCAGCAGCGTAGTTCGTGACAGAGCTAACACCGGGGAGCTGTTTTTT. The whole variable domain, filled in from reference TRBV9 and TRBJ2-2, reads DSGVTQTPKHLITATGQRVTLRCSPRSGDLSVYWYQQSLDQGLQFLIQYYNGEERAKGNILERFSAQQFPDLHSELNLSSLELGDSALYFCASSVVRDRANTGELFFGEGSRLTVL.

This rearrangement joins TRBV14 to TRBJ2-1, with D possibly TRBD2 on 6 matching bases. Germline V gene sequence: CDR1 SGHDN, CDR2 FVKESK. With 4 bases removed from V and 7 bases from J, the gap between germline ends came to 20 bases. The CDR3 covers 16 residues. The CDR3 loop is CASSPLTRRCCNEQFF. The CDR3 DNA reads TGTGCCAGCAGCCCCCTGACTAGGCGATGTTGTAATGAGCAGTTCTTC. Full variable domain (outside the CDR3, taken from reference TRBV14 and TRBJ2-1): EAGVTQFPSHSVIEKGQTVTLRCDPISGHDNLYWYRRVMGKEIKFLLHFVKESKQDESGMPNNRFLAERTGGTYSTLKVQPAELEDSGVYFCASSPLTRRCCNEQFFGPGTRLTVL.

The chain couples TRBV6-5 to TRBJ2-7, with 12 bases lining up with TRBD2. CDR1 is MNHEY and CDR2 is SVGAGI in the germline V gene. The CDR3 consists of 16 residues. V was clipped by 1 base and J by 2 bases; unmatched bases: 3. Here the CDR3 reads CASSYLLAGGPYEQYF. The CDR3 nucleotides are TGTGCCAGCAGTTACTTGCTAGCGGGAGGGCCCTACGAGCAGTACTTC.